A single sample gave rise to the 27 T cell receptor beta chains below, sequenced in a study of blood T cell repertoires in COVID-19. Assay: immunoSEQ multiplex PCR; the TCRdb copy retains only in-frame clones and omits some. The sample includes a few hundred thousand clones, 88% of them seen just once. Sequenced sample: peripheral blood. The receptors come from a woman aged 25 to 39 with COVID-19, enrolled during active disease.

This chain links TRBV28 with TRBJ1-6; 9 bases map to TRBD1. The ends lost 7 bases at V and 6 bases at J; junction bases unmatched: 4. Germline V gene data show CDR1 as MDHEN and CDR2 as SYDVKM. The CDR3 runs to 14 residues. The CDR3 reads CASTTGGGNSPLHF. In DNA, the CDR3 is TGTGCCAGCACGACAGGGGGTGGTAATTCACCCCTCCACTTT.

The V call is TRBV7-9, the J call TRBJ2-7; a possible D gene is TRBD1 (6 bases). The V gene's germline CDR1 is SEHNR and CDR2 FQNEAQ (reference sequence). V lost 8 bases to trimming and J lost 0 bases, with 20 bases between them. The CDR3 is made up of 16 amino acids. This CDR3 reads CASAYSEGESSYEQYF. CDR3 bases: TGTGCCAGCGCATACTCCGAGGGGGAGAGCTCCTACGAGCAGTACTTC. Complete variable domain (other parts from reference TRBV7-9 and TRBJ2-7): DTGVSQNPRHKITKRGQNVTFRCDPISEHNRLYWYRQTLGQGPEFLTYFQNEAQLEKSRLLSDRFSAERPKGSFSTLEIQRTEQGDSAMYLCASAYSEGESSYEQYFGPGTRLTVT.

The chain employs TRBV7-6 and TRBJ2-3, with TRBD1 matching over 11 bases. The CDR3 sequence is 17 residues long. Per germline, CDR1 SGHVS and CDR2 FNYEAQ. The J segment lost 0 bases and the V segment lost 4 bases, leaving 6 bases of the junction unmatched. This CDR3 is CASSWDRGGASTDTQYF. The CDR3 DNA reads as TGTGCCAGCAGCTGGGACAGGGGGGGAGCTAGCACAGATACGCAGTATTTT.

This chain links TRBV28 with TRBJ1-2; D is unclear. Germline values: CDR1 MDHEN, CDR2 SYDVKM. CDR3 length equals 13 residues. Trimming left V 6 bases short and J 2 bases short, with 10 bases between. The CDR3 nucleotides read TGTGCCAGCAGGACAACAAGGAACTATGGCTACACCTTC. It encodes CASRTTRNYGYTF.

Here the CDR3 DNA reads TGTGCCAGCAGCCCCCGGGGAGCGGGCGCTACATACGAGCAGTACTTC. This encodes CASSPRGAGATYEQYF. The V gene is TRBV11-2, the J gene TRBJ2-7; TRBD2 is a possible D gene (6 bases). CDR3 size: 16 residues. CDR1 and CDR2 (germline): SGHAT, FQNNGV. The germline V and J ends were trimmed by 5 bases and 4 bases, with 21 bases remaining between them.

The genes are TRBV5-1 and TRBJ1-1; 9 bases match TRBD1. CDR3 length: 14 residues. CDR1 is SGHRS and CDR2 is YFSETQ in the germline V gene. V shed 4 bases and J 3 bases; nucleotides not matched to a gene: 4. CDR3 in amino acids: CASSPRQGDTEAFF. CDR3 nucleotide sequence: TGCGCCAGCAGCCCTCGACAGGGGGACACTGAAGCTTTCTTT. The full variable domain, in which reference TRBV5-1 and TRBJ1-1 provide the parts outside the CDR3, is KAGVTQTPRYLIKTRGQQVTLSCSPISGHRSVSWYQQTPGQGLQFLFEYFSETQRNKGNFPGRFSGRQFSNSRSEMNVSTLELGDSALYLCASSPRQGDTEAFFGQGTRLTVV.

This chain connects TRBV5-4 to TRBJ1-4; no clear D. Trimming took 3 bases from V and 8 from J, leaving 14 bases between them. Germline V CDR1 and CDR2: SGHNT, YYREEE (reference sequence). This CDR3 spans 14 amino acids. This CDR3 reads CASSSAGSVEKLFF. CDR3 nucleotide sequence: TGTGCCAGCAGCTCCGCAGGATCGGTCGAAAAACTGTTTTTT.

CDR3 sequence (DNA): TGCGCCAGCAGCCAAGAGCCGGAGCGGGAGGGCCCCTACAATGAGCAGTTCTTC. Protein: CASSQEPEREGPYNEQFF. The V call is TRBV4-1, the J call TRBJ2-1; TRBD2 agrees at 10 bases. This CDR3 comprises 18 residues. Trimming at V came to 0 bases and at J to 2 bases, leaving 7 bases not matched to a gene. Germline V gives CDR1 MGHRA, CDR2 YSYEKL.

The rearrangement joins TRBV7-6 to TRBJ2-7; 8 bases are a match to TRBD1. CDR1 SGHVS and CDR2 FNYEAQ come from the germline V gene. Germline trimming cut 7 bases from V and 6 bases from J; bases unmatched to any gene: 8. This CDR3 is 13 amino acids long. The CDR3 here is CASTDRGEGEQYF. In DNA form, the CDR3 reads TGTGCCAGCACCGACAGGGGTGAAGGCGAGCAGTACTTC.

The V and J genes are TRBV27 and TRBJ2-7, with 9 nucleotides matching TRBD1. CDR1 and CDR2 (germline): MNHEY, SMNVEV (reference sequence). CDR3 length: 16 amino acids. The J segment lost 0 bases and the V segment lost 0 bases, leaving 3 bases of the junction unmatched. In DNA, the CDR3 is TGTGCCAGCAGTTTATCACAGGGGGCCATCTCCTACGAGCAGTACTTC. Residues: CASSLSQGAISYEQYF.

V is TRBV19 and J is TRBJ2-3, with 10 bases matching TRBD2. Trimming at V came to 5 bases and at J to 2 bases, leaving 4 bases not matched to a gene. This CDR3 comprises 15 residues. Germline V gene data show CDR1 as LNHDA and CDR2 as SQIVND (reference sequence). CDR3 in DNA: TGTGCCAGTAGTGCCCTAGCGGGAGACACAGATACGCAGTATTTT. This sequence encodes CASSALAGDTDTQYF.

The chain carries TRBV15 and TRBJ2-5; 7 bases fit TRBD2. Germline V gives CDR1 LNHNV, CDR2 YYDKDF (reference sequence). The CDR3 totals 15 residues. Germline trimming cut 1 base from V and 5 bases from J; bases unmatched to any gene: 7. The CDR3 protein is CATSRGGGELETQYF. CDR3 nucleotides: TGTGCCACCAGCAGAGGGGGAGGGGAGTTGGAGACCCAGTACTTC. Looking up the rest from reference TRBV15 and TRBJ2-5 gives the full variable domain: DAMVIQNPRYQVTQFGKPVTLSCSQTLNHNVMYWYQQKSSQAPKLLFHYYDKDFNNEADTPDNFQSRRPNTSFCFLDIRSPGLGDTAMYLCATSRGGGELETQYFGPGTRLLVL.

The chain combines TRBV10-3 with TRBJ2-7, with D perhaps TRBD2 (5 bases). There are 13 residues in the CDR3. V dropped 3 bases and J dropped 1 base, with 7 bases sitting between them. Looked up from germline, CDR1 is ENHRY and CDR2 is SYGVKD. This chain's CDR3 is CAISDGVSYEQYF. In DNA form, the CDR3 reads TGTGCCATCAGTGACGGGGTATCCTACGAGCAGTACTTC.

This sequence joins TRBV6-5 and TRBJ1-4; 8 positions match TRBD1. V lost 5 bases and J lost 3; bases outside the gene matches: 2. In germline, CDR1 is MNHEY, CDR2 SVGAGI. The CDR3 totals 14 residues. This CDR3 is CASSQGAANEKLFF. The CDR3 DNA is TGTGCCAGCAGTCAGGGGGCGGCTAATGAAAAACTGTTTTTT.

The DNA of the CDR3 is TGTGCCAGCAGTCTGCCTAGTGCGGCTTTCTTT. Translation: CASSLPSAAFF. The chain is built from TRBV6-5 and TRBJ1-1; no reliable D call. Trimming stripped 5 bases from V and 11 bases from J, with 12 bases between. The CDR3 length is 11 residues. Germline V gene data show CDR1 as MNHEY and CDR2 as SVGAGI.

This clone was found a few times. The chain uses TRBV5-1 and TRBJ2-3; TRBD2 matches at 11 bases. Germline V gene data show CDR1 as SGHRS and CDR2 as YFSETQ. The CDR3 extends over 16 amino acids. Germline trimming cut 4 bases from V and 2 bases from J; bases unmatched to any gene: 6. The CDR3 DNA sequence: TGCGCCAGCAGCCCGGGACTAGCGGAACCCACAGATACGCAGTATTTT. Translated, it gives CASSPGLAEPTDTQYF.

The V and J genes are TRBV3-1 (or the pseudogene TRBV3-2) and TRBJ1-2; perhaps TRBD1 as D (5 bases). CDR1 is LGHDT, CDR2 YNNKEL, per germline (reference sequence). Trimming stripped 4 bases from V and 3 bases from J, with 15 bases between. The CDR3 has 15 residues. CDR3 sequence: CASSPMSGGDYGYTF. Here the CDR3 DNA reads TGTGCCAGCAGCCCAATGTCCGGGGGGGACTATGGCTACACCTTC.

This chain joins TRBV3-1 (or the pseudogene TRBV3-2) and TRBJ2-6; possibly TRBD1 for D (6 bases). The CDR3 sequence is 17 residues long. V shed 2 bases and J shed 4 bases, with 15 bases lying between them. Germline assignment: CDR1 LGHDT and CDR2 YNNKEL (reference sequence). The CDR3 spells CASSQRATGTGANVLTF. In DNA form, the CDR3 reads TGTGCCAGCAGCCAAAGGGCCACAGGGACCGGGGCCAACGTCCTGACTTTC.

A note on this clone: Other nucleotide sequences from this sample produce the same CDR3. V gene TRBV5-1 combines with J gene TRBJ1-1; a weak D match, TRBD1 (5 bases). Per the germline V gene, CDR1 is SGHRS and CDR2 is YFSETQ. V was trimmed by 1 base and J by 5 bases, leaving 12 bases between them. The CDR3 is 14 amino acids. Here the CDR3 reads CASSLRQGGTEAFF. The CDR3 DNA reads TGCGCCAGCAGCTTGAGGCAGGGAGGGACTGAAGCTTTCTTT.

CDR3 bases: TGTGCCAGCAGTAACCCAGGGGGGAGCAATCAGCCCCAGCATTTT. Its protein product is CASSNPGGSNQPQHF. The chain carries TRBV28 and TRBJ1-5; 7 bases fit TRBD1. The CDR3 consists of 15 residues. CDR1 is MDHEN, CDR2 SYDVKM, per germline. V trimming: 5 bases; J trimming: 1 base; junction bases outside the gene matches: 5.

The V and J genes are TRBV5-1 and TRBJ2-1; 9 bases are a match to TRBD1. The CDR3 is 15 residues long. The germline gives CDR1 SGHRS, CDR2 YFSETQ. J was trimmed by 2 bases and V by 6 bases; bases with no gene match: 6. CDR3 region: CASTQGTGPYNEQFF. The CDR3 coding sequence is TGCGCCAGCACCCAGGGGACAGGGCCCTACAATGAGCAGTTCTTC.

The chain has TRBV27 and TRBJ1-1; a possible D gene is TRBD1 (5 bases). Germline CDR1 reads MNHEY; CDR2 reads SMNVEV (reference sequence). Deletions cut 5 bases from V and 7 bases from J, with 11 bases between. This CDR3 has 12 residues. The CDR3 sequence: CASSGGSVEAFF. The CDR3 coding sequence is TGTGCCAGCAGTGGGGGGAGTGTTGAAGCTTTCTTT.

This sequence joins TRBV7-9 and TRBJ2-4, with 7 bases identical to TRBD2. The CDR3 has 17 amino acids. The V gene's germline CDR1 is SEHNR and CDR2 FQNEAQ (reference sequence). With V trimmed by 1 base and J by 6 bases, 12 bases remained unmatched. CDR3 bases: TGTGCCAGCAGCTTAGTAGTGGGGAGGGAGGGTCCAAACATTCAGTACTTC. It codes for CASSLVVGREGPNIQYF.

This chain connects TRBV18 to TRBJ1-1; D gene unclear. Germline V gene data show CDR1 as KGHSH and CDR2 as LQKENI. V lost 7 bases and J lost 3, with 12 bases in between. The CDR3 is 13 amino acids. CDR3 amino acids: CASCTGRDTEAFF. The CDR3 region has the DNA TGTGCCAGCTGTACCGGGAGGGACACTGAAGCTTTCTTT. Complete variable domain (other parts from reference TRBV18 and TRBJ1-1): NAGVMQNPRHLVRRRGQEARLRCSPMKGHSHVYWYRQLPEEGLKFMVYLQKENIIDESGMPKERFSAEFPKEGPSILRIQQVVRGDSAAYFCASCTGRDTEAFFGQGTRLTVV.

This chain links TRBV27 with TRBJ1-4; 9 bases are a match to TRBD1. CDR1 and CDR2 from the germline V gene are MNHEY and SMNVEV (reference sequence). This CDR3 has 15 residues. V lost 4 bases, J lost 7 bases, and 7 bases stayed unmatched. CDR3 nucleotide sequence: TGTGCCAGCAGTTCCCACAGGGGGCGGGCTGAAAAACTGTTTTTT. Translated, it gives CASSSHRGRAEKLFF.

V usage is TRBV5-1 and J usage is TRBJ1-6, with 7 bases fitting TRBD1. The CDR3 covers 15 residues. The germline V gene encodes CDR1 SGHRS and CDR2 YFSETQ. Trimming cost V 1 base and J 9 bases; bases outside gene matches: 7. CDR3 protein: CASSLSKAGGSPLHF. The DNA for the CDR3 is TGCGCCAGCAGCTTGTCTAAGGCAGGGGGTTCACCCCTCCACTTT.

This clone was seen a single time. J is TRBJ2-3 and V is TRBV5-4; 8 nucleotides align to TRBD1. The CDR3 has 15 residues. Germline CDR1 SGHNT, CDR2 YYREEE (reference sequence). With 3 bases clipped from V and 2 bases from J, the junction kept 5 bases outside the gene matches. The CDR3 DNA follows: TGTGCCAGCAGCTCGGGACAGGAGGCCACAGATACGCAGTATTTT. The encoded protein is CASSSGQEATDTQYF.